The next 21 T cell receptor beta chains were all read from a single sample in a study of persistence of HIV-infected CD4 T cells. Their target antigens are unknown. Sequencing used immunoSEQ version 4 in survey mode. The data were produced by immunoSEQ multiplex PCR, yet TCRdb's version contains in-frame clones alone and is incomplete. The sample has roughly 30,000 clones, roughly four fifths seen once. The stimulus was lysate of CMV-infected fibroblasts, roughly 10 ug/mL. Memory cells lacking CD40L and CD69 with high CD45RO were sorted. The sequences come from CD4+ T cells sorted from PBMCs after approximately 19-hour stimulation, collected from a patient who received antiretroviral therapy. These receptor sequences come from an adult man with HIV who was CMV-seropositive.

The chain recombines TRBV29-1 with TRBJ2-3; D is perhaps TRBD2 (6 bases). Germline values: CDR1 SQVTM, CDR2 ANQGSEA. The CDR3 extends over 12 amino acids. V lost 7 bases, J lost 2 bases, and 10 bases lay in between. In DNA form, the CDR3 reads TGCAGCGGACTAGACCACACAGATACGCAGTATTTT. Translated, it gives CSGLDHTDTQYF.

The chain links TRBV28 to TRBJ1-2; D remains unclear. From germline, CDR1 is MDHEN and CDR2 SYDVKM. The CDR3 loop spans 13 amino acids. Deletions cut 10 bases from V and 8 bases from J, with 20 bases between. CDR3 DNA sequence: TGTGCCACCGACCCCCGGAGAGGATTGGGCTACACCTTC. This encodes CATDPRRGLGYTF.

J is TRBJ2-7 and V is TRBV4-2; TRBD1 is a possible D gene (6 bases). The CDR3 is 15 amino acids. Germline-derived CDR1 and CDR2 are LGHNA and YNFKEQ. With 1 base removed from V and 2 bases from J, the gap between germline ends came to 12 bases. The CDR3 DNA sequence: TGTGCCAGCAGCCAAGGAGCGGACAGTGCCTACGAGCAGTACTTC. The encoded protein is CASSQGADSAYEQYF.

The chain carries TRBV2 and TRBJ2-7, with D perhaps given as TRBD1 or TRBD2 (5 bases each). V gave up 4 bases and J gave up 3 bases, with 22 bases separating them. Per the germline V gene, CDR1 is SNHLY and CDR2 is FYNNEI. The CDR3 runs to 17 residues. CDR3: CASSGPRDDDADYEQYF. CDR3 bases: TGTGCCAGCAGTGGACCCAGGGACGACGATGCCGACTACGAGCAGTACTTC.

The CDR3 DNA sequence: TGTGCCAGCAGCTTAGACAGTTATGGCTACACCTTC. Translated, it gives CASSLDSYGYTF. This chain uses TRBV7-9 with TRBJ1-2; D is unclear. V was clipped by 1 base and J by 5 bases, with 5 bases between them. The CDR3 totals 12 residues. Germline CDR1 and CDR2: SEHNR and FQNEAQ (reference sequence).

The chain employs TRBV7-7 and TRBJ2-2; 15 nucleotides agree with TRBD2. The CDR3 length is 16 residues. Germline trimming cut 4 bases from V and 6 bases from J; bases unmatched to any gene: 3. CDR1 SSHAT and CDR2 FNYEAQ come from the germline V gene (reference sequence). The CDR3 DNA reads TGTGCCAGCAGCTCAGGACTAGCGGGGGGGCCCGGGGAGCTGTTTTTT. It yields the protein CASSSGLAGGPGELFF.

This chain joins TRBV28 and TRBJ1-1; D gene uncertain. Germline lookup yields CDR1 MDHEN and CDR2 SYDVKM. The CDR3 sequence is 20 residues long. Between the trimmed V and J ends, which lost 6 bases and 0 bases, there was a span of 29 bases. This CDR3 is CASRVLTSLEVQSMNTEAFF. CDR3 DNA: TGTGCCAGCAGGGTATTAACCTCTTTGGAGGTCCAATCTATGAACACTGAAGCTTTCTTT.

This clone was counted between two and nine times. The chain joins TRBV2 to TRBJ1-6, with D perhaps matching TRBD1 (5 bases). There are 15 residues in the CDR3. Per the germline V gene, CDR1 is SNHLY and CDR2 is FYNNEI. Trimming shortened V by 8 bases and J by 10 bases, and 21 bases separated the two germline ends. DNA of the CDR3: TGTGCCAGCGCCAGCGGGGCCTCCTTTTTCTCACCCCTCCACTTT. Its protein is CASASGASFFSPLHF.

The sample holds one count of this clone. The chain has TRBV7-3 and TRBJ2-3, with 8 bases aligning to TRBD2. V was pared by 4 bases and J by 1 base, with 7 bases of the junction left unmatched. CDR3 length equals 16 residues. Germline CDR1 and CDR2: SGHTA and FQGTGA. The CDR3 loop is CASSYTRGGGTDTQYF. CDR3 coding DNA: TGTGCCAGCAGCTATACCCGGGGGGGCGGCACAGATACGCAGTATTTT.

The chain uses TRBV19 and TRBJ2-1; D not resolved. Trimming removed 4 bases from V and 7 bases from J, with 8 bases in between. The CDR3 is made up of 12 amino acids. Germline loops: CDR1 LNHDA, CDR2 SQIVND (reference sequence). Here the CDR3 DNA reads TGTGCCAGTAGTAGGGCAGCAAATGAGCAGTTCTTC. Translating gives CASSRAANEQFF.

V usage is TRBV5-1 and J usage is TRBJ2-1, with a possible D match to TRBD1 (5 bases). The germline CDR1 and CDR2 sequences are SGHRS and YFSETQ. The germline V and J ends were trimmed by 0 bases and 8 bases, with 15 bases remaining between them. The CDR3 covers 15 residues. CDR3 nucleotide sequence: TGCGCCAGCAGCTTGGAAGGTCCAAGGGGCGATGAGCAGTTCTTC. It specifies CASSLEGPRGDEQFF.

The chain is built from TRBV27 and TRBJ2-3, with TRBD1 identical over 7 bases. V shed 4 bases and J 1 base; nucleotides not matched to a gene: 2. Germline-derived CDR1 and CDR2 are MNHEY and SMNVEV (reference sequence). CDR3 length: 14 amino acids. CDR3 protein: CASSYQGGTDTQYF. The DNA for the CDR3 is TGTGCCAGCAGTTACCAGGGGGGCACAGATACGCAGTATTTT.

The gene calls are TRBV5-1 and TRBJ2-3; 7 positions match TRBD1. This CDR3 is built from 15 residues. Looked up from germline, CDR1 is SGHRS and CDR2 is YFSETQ. Germline trimming cut 4 bases from V and 4 bases from J; bases unmatched to any gene: 9. CDR3 sequence reads: CASSPRQGTADTQYF. For the CDR3, the DNA is TGCGCCAGCAGCCCAAGACAGGGTACCGCAGATACGCAGTATTTT. Drawing the rest from reference TRBV5-1 and TRBJ2-3, the complete variable domain is KAGVTQTPRYLIKTRGQQVTLSCSPISGHRSVSWYQQTPGQGLQFLFEYFSETQRNKGNFPGRFSGRQFSNSRSEMNVSTLELGDSALYLCASSPRQGTADTQYFGPGTRLTVL.

The rearrangement links TRBV15 to TRBJ1-5, with 7 bases lining up with TRBD1. The CDR3 length is 15 residues. The J segment lost 2 bases and the V segment lost 7 bases, leaving 8 bases of the junction unmatched. Germline loops: CDR1 LNHNV, CDR2 YYDKDF (reference sequence). CDR3 loop: CATKGAGGGNQPQHF. CDR3 bases: TGTGCCACCAAGGGTGCAGGGGGTGGCAATCAGCCCCAGCATTTT. Complete variable domain (other parts from reference TRBV15 and TRBJ1-5): DAMVIQNPRYQVTQFGKPVTLSCSQTLNHNVMYWYQQKSSQAPKLLFHYYDKDFNNEADTPDNFQSRRPNTSFCFLDIRSPGLGDTAMYLCATKGAGGGNQPQHFGDGTRLSIL.

The chain couples TRBV21-1 to TRBJ1-1; the table's D call of TRBD1 was not tested on the DNA. TRBV21-1 is recorded as a pseudogene. CDR3 length equals 17 residues. CDR3 sequence reads: CASSLPPRTGVPLYDFF. CDR3 in DNA: TGTGCCAGCAGCTTACCCCCCCGGACAGGCGTCCCCCTCTATGATTTCTTT.

The chain uses TRBV11-1 and TRBJ2-3; 7 bases are shared with TRBD1. The germline CDR1 and CDR2 sequences are SGHAT and FQDESV (reference sequence). The V gene end was trimmed by 5 bases and the J gene end by 2 bases; junction bases not matched to a gene: 4. This CDR3 contains 14 residues. The CDR3: CASSADRYTDTQYF. The CDR3 DNA is TGTGCCAGCAGCGCGGACAGGTACACAGATACGCAGTATTTT.

This clone was recorded once. The V and J genes are TRBV19 and TRBJ2-1; D call uncertain. CDR1 and CDR2 from the germline V gene are LNHDA and SQIVND (reference sequence). Trimming removed 3 bases at V and 9 bases at J, with 12 bases between. The CDR3 spans 13 residues. As DNA, the CDR3 is TGTGCCAGTAGTATGGTCGTGTCGGGTGAGCAGTTCTTC. It encodes CASSMVVSGEQFF. Supplemented by reference TRBV19 and TRBJ2-1, the full variable domain reads DGGITQSPKYLFRKEGQNVTLSCEQNLNHDAMYWYRQDPGQGLRLIYYSQIVNDFQKGDIAEGYSVSREKKESFPLTVTSAQKNPTAFYLCASSMVVSGEQFFGPGTRLTVL.

The chain recombines TRBV27 with TRBJ1-1; perhaps TRBD1 as D (6 bases). This CDR3 is built from 17 residues. Between the trimmed V and J ends, which lost 2 bases and 2 bases, there was a span of 18 bases. Germline V CDR1 and CDR2: MNHEY, SMNVEV (reference sequence). CDR3 bases: TGTGCCAGCAGTTTAGTATTGACAGGTAGTGATAACACTGAAGCTTTCTTT. Amino acids: CASSLVLTGSDNTEAFF.

This sequence joins TRBV5-1 and TRBJ2-3; 10 bases fit TRBD2. The J segment lost 0 bases and the V segment lost 2 bases, leaving 6 bases of the junction unmatched. Germline V gene sequence: CDR1 SGHRS, CDR2 YFSETQ. The CDR3 has 17 amino acids. The CDR3 bases are TGCGCCAGCAGCTTAAAAGCGGGGGGGCCTAGCACAGATACGCAGTATTTT. Its protein is CASSLKAGGPSTDTQYF.

The chain recombines TRBV19 with TRBJ1-1; no reliable D call. Germline CDR1 is LNHDA and CDR2 is SQIVND (reference sequence). Trimming shortened V by 6 bases and J by 5 bases, and 13 bases separated the two germline ends. The CDR3 consists of 13 residues. Written as DNA, the CDR3 is TGTGCCAGTAGCCGCCCCGCGGGAACTGAAGCTTTCTTT. Translated, it gives CASSRPAGTEAFF.

The chain carries TRBV30 and TRBJ1-5; D uncertain. The germline V gene has CDR1 GTSNPN and CDR2 SVGIG (reference sequence). Trimming cost V 0 bases and J 4 bases, with 13 bases left between them. The CDR3 runs to 15 residues. Here the CDR3 reads CAWSVRNPGNQPQHF. DNA of the CDR3: TGTGCCTGGAGTGTACGTAACCCCGGGAATCAGCCCCAGCATTTT.